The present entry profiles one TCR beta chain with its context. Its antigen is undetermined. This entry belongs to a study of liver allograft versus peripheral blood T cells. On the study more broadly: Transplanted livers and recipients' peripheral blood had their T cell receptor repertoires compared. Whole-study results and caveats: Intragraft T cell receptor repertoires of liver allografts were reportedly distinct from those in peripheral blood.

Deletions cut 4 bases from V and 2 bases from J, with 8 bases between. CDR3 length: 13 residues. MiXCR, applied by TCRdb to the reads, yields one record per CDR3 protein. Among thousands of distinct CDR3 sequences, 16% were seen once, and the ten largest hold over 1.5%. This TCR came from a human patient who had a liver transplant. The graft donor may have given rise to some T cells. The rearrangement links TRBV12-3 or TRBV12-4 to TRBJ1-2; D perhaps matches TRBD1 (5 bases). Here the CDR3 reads CASSYPGNYGYTF. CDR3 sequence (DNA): TGTGCCAGCAGTTACCCAGGGAACTATGGCTACACCTTC.